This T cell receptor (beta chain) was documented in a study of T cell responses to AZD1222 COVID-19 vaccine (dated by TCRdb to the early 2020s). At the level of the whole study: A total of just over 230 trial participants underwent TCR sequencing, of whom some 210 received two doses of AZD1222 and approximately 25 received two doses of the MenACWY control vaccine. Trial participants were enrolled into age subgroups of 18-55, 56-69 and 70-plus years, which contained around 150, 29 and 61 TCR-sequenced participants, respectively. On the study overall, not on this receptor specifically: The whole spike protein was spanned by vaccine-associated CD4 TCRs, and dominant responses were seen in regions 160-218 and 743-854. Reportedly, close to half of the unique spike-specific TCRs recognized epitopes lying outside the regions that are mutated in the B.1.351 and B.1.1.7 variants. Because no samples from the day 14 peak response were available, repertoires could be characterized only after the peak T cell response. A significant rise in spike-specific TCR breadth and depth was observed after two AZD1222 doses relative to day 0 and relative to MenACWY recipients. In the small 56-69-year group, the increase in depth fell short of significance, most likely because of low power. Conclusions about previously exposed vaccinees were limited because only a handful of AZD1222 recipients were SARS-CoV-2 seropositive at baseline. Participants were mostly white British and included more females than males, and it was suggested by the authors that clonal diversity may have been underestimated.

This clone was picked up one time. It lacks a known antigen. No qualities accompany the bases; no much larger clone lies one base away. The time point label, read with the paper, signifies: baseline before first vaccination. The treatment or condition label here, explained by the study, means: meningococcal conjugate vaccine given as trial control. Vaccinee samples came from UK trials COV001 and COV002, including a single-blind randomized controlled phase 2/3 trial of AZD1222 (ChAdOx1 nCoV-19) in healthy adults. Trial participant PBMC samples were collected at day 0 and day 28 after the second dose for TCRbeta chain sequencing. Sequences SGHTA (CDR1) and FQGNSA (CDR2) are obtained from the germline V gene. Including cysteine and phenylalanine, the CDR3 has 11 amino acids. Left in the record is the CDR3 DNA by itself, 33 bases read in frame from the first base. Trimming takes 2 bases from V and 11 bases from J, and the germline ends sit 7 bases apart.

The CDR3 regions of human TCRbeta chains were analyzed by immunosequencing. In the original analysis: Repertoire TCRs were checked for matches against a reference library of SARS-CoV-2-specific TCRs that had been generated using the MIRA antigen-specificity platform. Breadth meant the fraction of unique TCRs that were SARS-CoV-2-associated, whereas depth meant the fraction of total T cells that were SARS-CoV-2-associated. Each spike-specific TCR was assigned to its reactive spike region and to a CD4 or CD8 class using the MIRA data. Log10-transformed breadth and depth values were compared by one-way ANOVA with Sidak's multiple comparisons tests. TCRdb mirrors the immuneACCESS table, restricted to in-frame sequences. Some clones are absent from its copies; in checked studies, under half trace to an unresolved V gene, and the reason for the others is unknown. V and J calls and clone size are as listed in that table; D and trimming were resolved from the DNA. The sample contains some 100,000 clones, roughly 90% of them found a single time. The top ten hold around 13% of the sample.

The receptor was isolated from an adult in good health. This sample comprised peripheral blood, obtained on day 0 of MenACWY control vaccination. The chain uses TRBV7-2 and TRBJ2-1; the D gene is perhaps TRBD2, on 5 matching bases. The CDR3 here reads CASSLWEQQFF. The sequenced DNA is TGTGCCAGCAGCTTATGGGAGCAGCAGTTCTTC.